The 16 T cell receptor beta chains reported below all come from one sample, sequenced in a study of persistence of HIV-infected CD4 T cells. The libraries were made with immunoSEQ version 4 in survey mode. Libraries were prepared by immunoSEQ multiplex PCR; TCRdb keeps only in-frame clonotypes and omits some of them. Among approximately 26,000 clones listed, over 65% were seen once. Cells were stimulated with CMV-infected fibroblast lysates at 8 to 10 ug/mL. CD40L-negative CD69-negative CD45RO-high memory CD4+ T cells were sorted as populations depleted of antigen-responding cells. These receptors' antigens are unknown. The sequenced sample was CD4+ T cells sorted from PBMCs after approximately 20-hour stimulation, obtained from a patient who received antiretroviral therapy. These receptors originate from an adult woman with HIV who was CMV-seropositive.

This clone was seen once. The chain couples TRBV29-1 to TRBJ1-3; the match to TRBD1 covers 7 bases. The CDR3 length is 13 residues. CDR1 SQVTM and CDR2 ANQGSEA come from the germline V gene. With V trimmed by 4 bases and J by 4 bases, 4 bases remained unmatched. CDR3 in amino acids: CSVGQGRGNTIYF. The CDR3 DNA reads TGCAGCGTTGGACAGGGTCGGGGAAACACCATATATTTT.

Here the CDR3 DNA reads TGTGCCAGCACCCCGGGACTAGCAACATACAATGAGCAGTTCTTC. It specifies CASTPGLATYNEQFF. The chain is built from TRBV18 and TRBJ2-1; 9 bases fit TRBD2. The germline V gene encodes CDR1 KGHSH and CDR2 LQKENI. V was clipped by 8 bases and J by 4 bases; unmatched bases: 9. CDR3 length: 15 amino acids. Filled out from reference TRBV18 and TRBJ2-1, the complete variable domain reads NAGVMQNPRHLVRRRGQEARLRCSPMKGHSHVYWYRQLPEEGLKFMVYLQKENIIDESGMPKERFSAEFPKEGPSILRIQQVVRGDSAAYFCASTPGLATYNEQFFGPGTRLTVL.

This chain connects TRBV18 to TRBJ2-1; D is unclear. CDR3 length equals 11 residues. Per germline, CDR1 KGHSH and CDR2 LQKENI. Trimming left V 3 bases short and J 7 bases short, with 4 bases between. The CDR3 region has the DNA TGTGCCAGCTCACCCCTGAATGAGCAGTTCTTC. As protein: CASSPLNEQFF.

V gene TRBV2 combines with J gene TRBJ1-3; D perhaps matches TRBD1 (5 bases). Germline CDR1 reads SNHLY; CDR2 reads FYNNEI. Between the trimmed V and J ends, which lost 8 bases and 0 bases, there was a span of 11 bases. The CDR3 is 14 amino acids. CDR3 in amino acids: CASERDGSGNTIYF. The CDR3 bases are TGTGCCAGCGAGAGGGACGGCTCTGGAAACACCATATATTTT.

This chain links TRBV19 with TRBJ2-2; 8 bases align to TRBD1. The CDR3 is made up of 14 amino acids. V lost 7 bases and J lost 8; bases outside the gene matches: 9. Germline CDR1 LNHDA, CDR2 SQIVND (reference sequence). The CDR3 DNA follows: TGTGCCAGTAACCGGGACAGGCCGTGGGGGGAGCTGTTTTTT. This gives the protein CASNRDRPWGELFF. The complete variable domain, with remaining parts taken from reference TRBV19 and TRBJ2-2, reads DGGITQSPKYLFRKEGQNVTLSCEQNLNHDAMYWYRQDPGQGLRLIYYSQIVNDFQKGDIAEGYSVSREKKESFPLTVTSAQKNPTAFYLCASNRDRPWGELFFGEGSRLTVL.

V usage is TRBV5-1 and J usage is TRBJ1-6, with TRBD1 matching over 7 bases. J lost 7 bases, V lost 4 bases, and 8 bases had no gene match. The CDR3 sequence is 15 residues long. Germline V gene data show CDR1 as SGHRS and CDR2 as YFSETQ. Here the CDR3 reads CASSSLEGGNSPLHF. CDR3 in DNA: TGCGCCAGCAGCAGCCTGGAAGGGGGCAATTCACCCCTCCACTTT.

CDR3 sequence reads: CASSVGVLGRGELFF. The CDR3 DNA follows: TGTGCCAGCAGCGTAGGGGTACTGGGGCGCGGGGAGCTGTTTTTT. The V call is TRBV9, the J call TRBJ2-2; D is possibly TRBD1 (5 bases). This CDR3 contains 15 residues. Germline V gene data show CDR1 as SGDLS and CDR2 as YYNGEE. Trimming removed 0 bases at V and 7 bases at J, with 13 bases between.

J is TRBJ1-2 and V is TRBV30; 9 bases match TRBD1. The CDR3 covers 18 residues. Losses at the gene ends were 2 bases for V and 4 bases for J; bases not matched to a gene: 17. Germline CDR1 reads GTSNPN; CDR2 reads SVGIG (reference sequence). In nucleotides, the CDR3 is TGTGCCTGGAGTACTTTATCCGGGACAGGGCTTTCTCCCTATGGCTACACCTTC. It yields the protein CAWSTLSGTGLSPYGYTF.

Notes on this clone: The sample has other DNA sequences that encode this CDR3 too. The CDR3 region has the DNA TGTGCCAGCAGTGAAGCGCCCCGCTCTGGCTACACCTTC. This encodes CASSEAPRSGYTF. The J gene is TRBJ1-2, the V gene TRBV2, with D uncertain. Trimming removed 0 bases at V and 7 bases at J, with 9 bases between. This CDR3 is built from 13 residues. Germline V gene sequence: CDR1 SNHLY, CDR2 FYNNEI.

This chain connects TRBV5-1 to TRBJ2-2; D may match TRBD1 or TRBD2 (5 bases each). CDR3 size: 14 residues. Germline V gene sequence: CDR1 SGHRS, CDR2 YFSETQ. The V and J ends lost 3 bases and 2 bases respectively, with 8 bases between them. The DNA for the CDR3 is TGCGCCAGCAGCTGGGACGGTAACACCGGGGAGCTGTTTTTT. It is translated as CASSWDGNTGELFF.

This rearrangement joins TRBV19 to TRBJ1-5; tentatively, D is TRBD1 (5 bases). Germline values: CDR1 LNHDA, CDR2 SQIVND (reference sequence). The CDR3 sequence is 15 residues long. V was shortened by 7 bases and J by 1 base, with 14 bases between the two germline ends. This CDR3 reads CASNKGARSNQPQHF. The CDR3 DNA reads TGTGCCAGTAACAAAGGGGCGAGGAGCAATCAGCCCCAGCATTTT.

CDR3 sequence (DNA): TGTGCCAGCTCACCCTCCGGCGGCGCTAACTATGGCTACACCTTC. This encodes CASSPSGGANYGYTF. This sequence joins TRBV18 and TRBJ1-2; the D is unclear. V was pared by 3 bases and J by 0 bases, with 11 bases between. The germline gives CDR1 KGHSH, CDR2 LQKENI. The CDR3 contains 15 residues.

The V and J genes are TRBV7-3 and TRBJ2-3; no clear D gene. CDR1 is SGHTA, CDR2 FQGTGA, per germline. Trimming took off 6 bases at V and 7 bases at J, with 14 bases between the two ends. This CDR3 contains 13 residues. For the CDR3, the DNA is TGTGCCAGCAGTTCAACCGAAATGAATACGCAGTATTTT. Its translation is CASSSTEMNTQYF.

The chain recombines TRBV9 with TRBJ1-6; D remains ambiguous. CDR3 length: 12 residues. Germline-derived CDR1 and CDR2 are SGDLS and YYNGEE. V was pared by 0 bases and J by 10 bases, with 5 bases between. In DNA form, the CDR3 reads TGTGCCAGCAGCGTAGCTGACTCACCCCTCCACTTT. Its protein is CASSVADSPLHF.

The V call is TRBV18, the J call TRBJ1-6, with D unresolved. Germline V gives CDR1 KGHSH, CDR2 LQKENI. This CDR3 has 14 amino acids. The V end was cut by 2 bases, the J end by 5 bases, with 7 bases between. CDR3 bases: TGTGCCAGCTCACCATCTGGGAATAATTCACCCCTCCACTTT. Translated, it gives CASSPSGNNSPLHF. The complete variable domain, with remaining parts taken from reference TRBV18 and TRBJ1-6, reads NAGVMQNPRHLVRRRGQEARLRCSPMKGHSHVYWYRQLPEEGLKFMVYLQKENIIDESGMPKERFSAEFPKEGPSILRIQQVVRGDSAAYFCASSPSGNNSPLHFGNGTRLTVT.

The J gene is TRBJ1-4, the V gene TRBV5-8; TRBD1 matches 7 bases. The trim removed 0 bases at V and 8 bases at J, leaving 10 bases unmatched. CDR3 length: 16 residues. The germline V gene has CDR1 SGHTS and CDR2 YDEGEE. In nucleotides, the CDR3 is TGTGCCAGCAGCTTGGCCCGACAGGGTGTATTGGAAAAACTGTTTTTT. It encodes CASSLARQGVLEKLFF.